The next 27 T cell receptor beta chains were all read from a single sample in a study of T cells expressing NK-cell markers. TCRdb reanalyzed the 5' RACE reads, giving one entry per CDR3 protein sequence and no DNA. Its listing shows 400,000 or so distinct CDR3 sequences. The specimen sequenced was blood T cells: a sorted CD56 or NKG2C T cell subset, CD4+ or CD8+ T cells, or bulk PBMC T cells (not recorded which). The origin of the receptors is a woman aged 45 to 65 in good health.

V gene TRBV2 combines with J gene TRBJ1-2; TCRdb lists TRBD1, though no DNA is available to test this call. The CDR3 covers 14 residues. Germline CDR1 reads SNHLY; CDR2 reads FYNNEI. CDR3 amino acids: CASGGQGAGRGYTF.

This chain uses TRBV18 with TRBJ1-1; TCRdb outputs TRBD1, but without DNA this stays unchecked. This CDR3 is built from 15 residues. Germline values: CDR1 KGHSH, CDR2 LQKENI. CDR3 sequence reads: CASSPRTGQNTEAFF.

The chain uses TRBV14 and TRBJ2-7; the TRBD2 assignment by TCRdb is unverifiable without DNA. The CDR3 covers 16 residues. CDR1 and CDR2 (germline): SGHDN, FVKESK. The CDR3 loop reads CASSQAGTSGDYEQYF.

V and J are TRBV6-5 and TRBJ2-7; TCRdb names TRBD2, which stays unverified in the absence of DNA. Per germline, CDR1 MNHEY and CDR2 SVGAGI. There are 14 residues in the CDR3. CDR3 in amino acids: CASSYSGGSTEQYF.

The chain has TRBV11-3 and TRBJ2-2; the D call of TRBD2 rests on TCRdb alone, since no DNA is present to check it. Germline V gives CDR1 SGHNT, CDR2 YENEEA. CDR3 length equals 20 residues. This CDR3 reads CASWQGAIGAGGPNTGELFF.

The CDR3 loop is CSVEYWTSGREETQYF. The genes are TRBV20-1 and TRBJ2-5; TCRdb calls TRBD2, which cannot be checked without DNA. The germline CDR1 and CDR2 sequences are DFQATT and SNEGSKA (reference sequence). This CDR3 has 16 residues.

This chain links TRBV5-1 with TRBJ2-1; the D call of TRBD2 rests on TCRdb alone, since no DNA is present to check it. CDR3 length: 13 residues. CDR1 is SGHRS and CDR2 is YFSETQ in the germline V gene. The CDR3: CASSEGLVDEQFF.

The V gene is TRBV11-1, the J gene TRBJ2-1; TCRdb reports TRBD1, a call that lacks DNA to check it against. This CDR3 spans 15 amino acids. The germline gives CDR1 SGHAT, CDR2 FQDESV (reference sequence). The CDR3 region is CASSLIGQGRNEQFF.

V is TRBV29-1 and J is TRBJ1-5; the TCRdb call, TRBD1, lacks DNA for checking. CDR1 is SQVTM and CDR2 is ANQGSEA in the germline V gene. This CDR3 spans 16 amino acids. The CDR3: CSVIPSSGTANQPQHF.

The gene calls are TRBV18 and TRBJ2-1. The CDR3 loop spans 14 amino acids. Germline V gives CDR1 KGHSH, CDR2 LQKENI. Here the CDR3 reads CASSPIGLNNEQFF.

This sequence joins TRBV19 and TRBJ1-2; TCRdb's D call of TRBD1 is untestable without DNA. Germline-derived CDR1 and CDR2 are LNHDA and SQIVND (reference sequence). This CDR3 spans 12 amino acids. Here the CDR3 reads CASSRTPYGYTF.

The chain joins TRBV6-5 to TRBJ2-1. The CDR3 covers 16 residues. Germline CDR1 and CDR2: MNHEY and SVGAGI. CDR3 residues: CASSSNQYGNYNEQFF.

The chain links TRBV12-3 or TRBV12-4 to TRBJ1-2. This CDR3 region has 13 residues. The CDR3: CASSLKRAGGYTF.

The J gene is TRBJ1-1, the V gene TRBV12-3 or TRBV12-4; as DNA is missing, the TRBD1 call by TCRdb cannot be tested. This CDR3 is built from 12 residues. CDR3 protein: CASSVTAGEAFF.

This chain joins TRBV11-2 and TRBJ2-3; TCRdb reports TRBD2, a call that lacks DNA to check it against. The germline gives CDR1 SGHAT, CDR2 FQNNGV. The CDR3 contains 13 residues. This chain's CDR3 is CANPAGDTDTQYF.

The chain recombines TRBV6-1 with TRBJ1-4. In germline, CDR1 is MNHNS, CDR2 SASEGT. There are 13 residues in the CDR3. The CDR3 here is CASRTGPIEKLFF.

This chain links TRBV7-9 with TRBJ2-7; TCRdb returns TRBD1, unconfirmable since there is no DNA. This CDR3 has 15 residues. The V gene's germline CDR1 is SEHNR and CDR2 FQNEAQ (reference sequence). The CDR3 sequence is CASSEDRGRWYEQYF.

The chain combines TRBV12-3 or TRBV12-4 with TRBJ2-6; TCRdb names TRBD1, which stays unverified in the absence of DNA. CDR3 length equals 16 residues. The CDR3 is CASRPGQSAGANVLTF.

The J gene is TRBJ2-3, the V gene TRBV30; TCRdb lists TRBD1, though no DNA is available to test this call. Germline CDR1 GTSNPN, CDR2 SVGIG (reference sequence). CDR3 length: 13 amino acids. The CDR3 here is CAWIPAGSGTQYF.

The chain's CDR3 is CSVDDPRKGADTQYF. The V call is TRBV29-1, the J call TRBJ2-3; no DNA is available, so the TRBD1 call from TCRdb remains unchecked. The CDR3 extends over 15 amino acids. From germline, CDR1 is SQVTM and CDR2 ANQGSEA.

The V gene is TRBV7-2, the J gene TRBJ2-3; absent DNA, TCRdb's TRBD1 call cannot be checked. The CDR3 sequence is 15 residues long. Germline lookup yields CDR1 SGHTA and CDR2 FQGNSA. The CDR3 is CASSLAGTGIDTQYF. Supplemented by reference TRBV7-2 and TRBJ2-3, the full variable domain reads GAGVSQSPSNKVTEKGKDVELRCDPISGHTALYWYRQSLGQGLEFLIYFQGNSAPDKSGLPSDRFSAERTGGSVSTLTIQRTQQEDSAVYLCASSLAGTGIDTQYFGPGTRLTVL.

The chain uses TRBV11-2 and TRBJ1-1; TCRdb designates TRBD1, a call that cannot be tested without DNA. The CDR3 consists of 14 residues. Germline-derived CDR1 and CDR2 are SGHAT and FQNNGV. CDR3: CASSHNPGVTEAFF.

This sequence joins TRBV5-1 and TRBJ1-5; TCRdb gives TRBD1 as the D gene, but with no DNA this cannot be confirmed. The CDR3 sequence is 15 residues long. Germline-derived CDR1 and CDR2 are SGHRS and YFSETQ. The CDR3 spells CASSLLTGPNQPQHF.

This CDR3 reads CASSQDRLAGSNDEQFF. The chain employs TRBV4-2 and TRBJ2-1; the TRBD2 assignment by TCRdb is unverifiable without DNA. This CDR3 is built from 17 residues. In germline, CDR1 is LGHNA, CDR2 YNFKEQ.

The J gene is TRBJ2-7, the V gene TRBV7-9; TCRdb names TRBD1, which stays unverified in the absence of DNA. Germline CDR1 is SEHNR and CDR2 is FQNEAQ (reference sequence). The CDR3 has 15 residues. CDR3 amino acids: CASSTGPVGLYEQYF.

The chain couples TRBV5-1 to TRBJ1-2; the D call of TRBD1 rests on TCRdb alone, since no DNA is present to check it. This CDR3 contains 15 residues. Germline V gene data show CDR1 as SGHRS and CDR2 as YFSETQ. The CDR3 region is CASSLTGTGYTGYTF.

V is TRBV15 and J is TRBJ1-2; TCRdb selects TRBD1, and the lack of DNA leaves this call unchecked. Per germline, CDR1 LNHNV and CDR2 YYDKDF (reference sequence). The CDR3 runs 16 residues. CDR3: CATSEARGRSMGGYTF.